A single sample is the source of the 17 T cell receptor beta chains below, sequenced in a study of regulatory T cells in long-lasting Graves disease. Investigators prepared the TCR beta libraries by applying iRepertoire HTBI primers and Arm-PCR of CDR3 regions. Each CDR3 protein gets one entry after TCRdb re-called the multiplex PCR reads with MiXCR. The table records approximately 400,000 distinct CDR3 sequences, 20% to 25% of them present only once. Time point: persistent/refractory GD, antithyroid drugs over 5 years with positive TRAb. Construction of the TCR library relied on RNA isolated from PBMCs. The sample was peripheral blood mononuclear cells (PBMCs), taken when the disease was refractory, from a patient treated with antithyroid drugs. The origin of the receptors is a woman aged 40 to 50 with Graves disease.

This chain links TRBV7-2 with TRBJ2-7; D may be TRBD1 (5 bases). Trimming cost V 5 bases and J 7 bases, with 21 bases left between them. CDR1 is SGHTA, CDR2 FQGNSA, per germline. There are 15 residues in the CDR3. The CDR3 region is CASSLTASGVGEQYF. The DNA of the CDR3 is TGTGCCAGCAGCCTGACAGCCTCAGGAGTCGGTGAGCAGTACTTC.

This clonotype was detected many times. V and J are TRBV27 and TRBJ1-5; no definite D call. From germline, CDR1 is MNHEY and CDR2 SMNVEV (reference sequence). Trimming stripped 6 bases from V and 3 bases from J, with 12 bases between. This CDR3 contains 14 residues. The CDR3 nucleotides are TGTGCCAGCAGACCAGCCGGAGTCAATCAGCCCCAGCATTTT. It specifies CASRPAGVNQPQHF.

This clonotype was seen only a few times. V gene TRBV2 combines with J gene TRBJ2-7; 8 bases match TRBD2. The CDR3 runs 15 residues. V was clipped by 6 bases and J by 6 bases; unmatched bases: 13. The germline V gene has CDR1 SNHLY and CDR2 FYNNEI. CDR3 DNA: TGTGCCAGCAGCTTGGTGACGGGAGGGCCCCTCGAGCAGTACTTC. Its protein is CASSLVTGGPLEQYF.

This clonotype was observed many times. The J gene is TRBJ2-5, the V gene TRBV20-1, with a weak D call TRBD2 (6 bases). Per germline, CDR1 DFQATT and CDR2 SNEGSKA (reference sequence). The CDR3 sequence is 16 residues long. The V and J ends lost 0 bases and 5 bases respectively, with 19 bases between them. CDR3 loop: CSARDGEAIWVETQYF. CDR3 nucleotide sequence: TGCAGTGCTAGAGATGGGGAGGCGATCTGGGTCGAGACCCAGTACTTC.

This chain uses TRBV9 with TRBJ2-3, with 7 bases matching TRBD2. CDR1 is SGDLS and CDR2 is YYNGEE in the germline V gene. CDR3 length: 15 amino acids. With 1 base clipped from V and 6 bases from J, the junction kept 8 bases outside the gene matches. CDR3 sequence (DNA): TGTGCCAGCAGCGTAAGCGGGGTAGGGAGGGATACGCAGTATTTT. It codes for CASSVSGVGRDTQYF.

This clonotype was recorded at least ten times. CDR3 amino acids: CASSRDRVDGYTF. CDR3 coding DNA: TGTGCCAGCAGTCGAGACAGGGTCGATGGCTACACCTTC. V is TRBV12-3 or TRBV12-4 and J is TRBJ1-2; 7 bases agree with TRBD1. V was clipped by 5 bases and J by 6 bases; unmatched bases: 6. The CDR3 runs 13 residues.

CDR3 residues: CASEGDTQYF. DNA for the CDR3: TGTGCCAGCGAGGGAGATACGCAGTATTTT. This chain uses TRBV7-9 with TRBJ2-3; maybe TRBD2 (5 bases). Germline V gene sequence: CDR1 SEHNR, CDR2 FQNEAQ (reference sequence). The CDR3 covers 10 residues. Between the trimmed V and J ends, which lost 8 bases and 5 bases, there was a span of 5 bases.

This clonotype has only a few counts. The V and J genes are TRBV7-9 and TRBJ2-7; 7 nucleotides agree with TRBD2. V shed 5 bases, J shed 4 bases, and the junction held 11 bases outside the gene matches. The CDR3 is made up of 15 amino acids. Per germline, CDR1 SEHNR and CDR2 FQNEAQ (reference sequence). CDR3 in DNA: TGTGCCAGCAGCCGGCCCGGTTCTAGCGGTTACGAGCAGTACTTC. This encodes CASSRPGSSGYEQYF.

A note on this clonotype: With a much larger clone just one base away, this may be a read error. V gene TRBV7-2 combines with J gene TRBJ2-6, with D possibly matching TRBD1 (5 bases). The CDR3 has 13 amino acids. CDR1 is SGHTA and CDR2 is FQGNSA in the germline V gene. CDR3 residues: CASSFVGANVQTF. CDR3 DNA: TGTGCCAGCAGCTTTGTTGGGGCCAACGTCCAGACTTTC.

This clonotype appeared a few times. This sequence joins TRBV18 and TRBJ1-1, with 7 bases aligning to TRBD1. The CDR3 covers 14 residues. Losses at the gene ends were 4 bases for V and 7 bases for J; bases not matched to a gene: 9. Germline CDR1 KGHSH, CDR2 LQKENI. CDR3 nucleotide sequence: TGTGCCAGCTCACAAGGGGGCAGAGGTGGTGAAGCTTTCTTT. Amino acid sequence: CASSQGGRGGEAFF.

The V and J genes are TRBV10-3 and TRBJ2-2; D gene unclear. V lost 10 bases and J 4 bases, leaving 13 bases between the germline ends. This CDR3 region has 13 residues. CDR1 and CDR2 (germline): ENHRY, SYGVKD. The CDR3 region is CATLFPGTGELFF. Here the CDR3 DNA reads TGTGCCACCCTATTTCCGGGCACCGGGGAGCTGTTTTTT.

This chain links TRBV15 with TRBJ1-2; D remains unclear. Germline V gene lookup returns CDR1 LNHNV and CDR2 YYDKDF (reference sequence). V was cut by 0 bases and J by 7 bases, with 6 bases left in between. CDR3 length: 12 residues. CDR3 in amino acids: CATSRDGFGYTF. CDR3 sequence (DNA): TGTGCCACCAGCAGAGACGGTTTTGGCTACACCTTC.

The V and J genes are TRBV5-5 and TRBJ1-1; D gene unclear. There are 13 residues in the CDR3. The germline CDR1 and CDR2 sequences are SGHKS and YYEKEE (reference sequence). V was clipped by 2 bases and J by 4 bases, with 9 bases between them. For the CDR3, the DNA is TGTGCCAGCAGCTTCGACAACCCCACTGAAGCTTTCTTT. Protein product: CASSFDNPTEAFF.

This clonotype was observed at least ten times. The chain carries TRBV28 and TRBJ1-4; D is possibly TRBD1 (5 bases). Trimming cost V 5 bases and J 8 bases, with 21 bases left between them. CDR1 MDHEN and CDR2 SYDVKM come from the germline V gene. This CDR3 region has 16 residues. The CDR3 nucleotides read TGTGCCAGCAGTATTCCCGGACACCTCAGAGGGGAAAAACTGTTTTTT. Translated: CASSIPGHLRGEKLFF.

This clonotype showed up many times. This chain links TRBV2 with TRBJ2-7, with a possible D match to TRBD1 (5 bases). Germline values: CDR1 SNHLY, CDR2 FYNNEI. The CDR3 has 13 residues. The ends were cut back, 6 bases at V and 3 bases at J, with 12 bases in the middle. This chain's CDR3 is CASRSGSIYEQYF. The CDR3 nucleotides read TGTGCCAGCAGATCAGGGTCTATCTACGAGCAGTACTTC. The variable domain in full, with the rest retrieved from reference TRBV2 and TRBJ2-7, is EPEVTQTPSHQVTQMGQEVILRCVPISNHLYFYWYRQILGQKVEFLVSFYNNEISEKSEIFDDQFSVERPDGSNFTLKIRSTKLEDSAMYFCASRSGSIYEQYFGPGTRLTVT.

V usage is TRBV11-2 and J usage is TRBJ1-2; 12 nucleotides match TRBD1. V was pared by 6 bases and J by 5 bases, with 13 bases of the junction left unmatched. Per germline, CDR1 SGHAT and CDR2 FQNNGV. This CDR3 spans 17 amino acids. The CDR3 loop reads CASSSIRRDRGRYGYTF. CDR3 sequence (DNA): TGTGCCAGCAGTTCCATCCGCAGGGACAGGGGGCGTTATGGCTACACCTTC. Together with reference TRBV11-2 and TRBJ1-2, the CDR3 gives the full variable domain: EAGVAQSPRYKIIEKRQSVAFWCNPISGHATLYWYQQILGQGPKLLIQFQNNGVVDDSQLPKDRFSAERLKGVDSTLKIQPAKLEDSAVYLCASSSIRRDRGRYGYTFGSGTRLTVV.

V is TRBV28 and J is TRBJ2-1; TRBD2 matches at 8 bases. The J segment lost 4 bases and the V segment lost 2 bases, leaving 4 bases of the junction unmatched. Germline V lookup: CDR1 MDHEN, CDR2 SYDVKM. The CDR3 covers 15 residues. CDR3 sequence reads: CASSLAGGPYNEQFF. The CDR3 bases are TGTGCCAGCAGTTTAGCGGGAGGCCCTTACAATGAGCAGTTCTTC.